The present T cell receptor beta chain was sequenced within a study of blood T cell repertoires in COVID-19 (dated by TCRdb to the early 2020s). Regarding the research as a whole: Samples covering the acute and convalescent phases of COVID-19 were provided by collaborators in the United States, Italy and Spain. The material from the prospective study consisted of cDNA or gDNA derived from T cells, B-cell-depleted T cells, or PBMCs. Subjects who had been exposed to COVID-19, were actively infected with it, or had recovered from it provided the deeply sampled blood TCRbeta repertoires that made up the dataset. A freely available public database, intended as a resource for researchers studying the immune response to SARS-CoV-2, is where the repertoires were released. The samples were drawn from the first 160 participants of the ongoing ImmuneRACE study and from some 1,300 subjects provided by 6 global collaborators. A de-identified subject ID, COVID-19 status, age in years and sex were almost always included in the sample metadata. Where HLA class I and class II types were available, the types were taken from metadata supplied by the sample provider, not from assay-based typing. The paper as a whole reports these results and caveats: Clinical and demographic metadata were provided uncurated, with the amount varying by source and participant.

As encoded in the germline V gene (reference sequence), CDR1 is SGHKS while CDR2 is YYEKEE. A distance of 15 bases separates the germline ends of V and J, which lose 3 bases and 9 bases respectively. Inclusive of the bounding cysteine and phenylalanine, the CDR3 is 13 residues long. Only the CDR3 DNA stays, 39 bases, in frame from base 1. Regarding this clone: Its antigen is not yet known. It has no much larger one-base neighbor in the sample; base qualities were not kept.

Participants in the prospective study were enrolled through a virtual design, were aged roughly 18 to 100 years, and lived in approximately 24 United States geographic areas. To assign participants to cohorts, the prospective study relied on clinical history that participants themselves reported in a screening survey and a study questionnaire. In the prospective study, whole blood, serum and a nasopharyngeal or oropharyngeal swab were collected from each participant by mobile phlebotomists. Participants in the prospective study had the option to provide additional blood draws and questionnaires over a roughly 2-month period. Blood samples from the prospective study were shipped frozen or at room temperature prior to DNA extraction. TCRbeta CDR3 regions were amplified from genomic DNA by means of the immunoSEQ Assay, a bias-controlled multiplex PCR. Turning to the authors' computational methods: The number of nucleated cells in each sample was estimated by amplification of reference gene primers within the assay. Sequence reads were collapsed and filtered to measure the absolute abundance of every unique TCRbeta CDR3 rearrangement. For each sample, productive Simpson clonality was calculated as the square root of Simpson's diversity index across productive rearrangements. TCRdb took this table from immuneACCESS and kept in-frame rearrangements with V and J called. Such tables lack part of the clones; where checked against another copy, unresolved V genes explain under half of the gap, and the rest is unexplained. That table furnishes V, J and clone size, whereas the DNA furnished D and trimming. Present in this sample are more than 250,000 clones, about 87% of which were seen just once. 0.95% to 1.5% of the sample is in the top ten clones.

The sequenced material came from PBMCs or T cells enriched from blood (not recorded which). This clonotype was sampled from a middle-aged woman with acute COVID-19. The rearrangement joined TRBV5-5 to TRBJ1-1; there is no confident call for the D gene. The CDR3 loop reads CASSWETLTQAFF. In nucleotides, the sequence is TGTGCCAGCAGCTGGGAGACCTTGACTCAAGCTTTCTTT.